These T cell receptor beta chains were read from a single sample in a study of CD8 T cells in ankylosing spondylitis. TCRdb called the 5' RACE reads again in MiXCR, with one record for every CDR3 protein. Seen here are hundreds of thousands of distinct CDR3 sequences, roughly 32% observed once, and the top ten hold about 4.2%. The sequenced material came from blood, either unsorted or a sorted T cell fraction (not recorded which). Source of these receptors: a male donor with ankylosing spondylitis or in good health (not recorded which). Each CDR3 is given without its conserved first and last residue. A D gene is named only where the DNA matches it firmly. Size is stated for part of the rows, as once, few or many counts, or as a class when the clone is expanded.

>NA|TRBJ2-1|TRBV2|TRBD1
ASRGTGAYNEQF
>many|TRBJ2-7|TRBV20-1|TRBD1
SALGQGIVEQY
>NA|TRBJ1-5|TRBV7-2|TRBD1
ASSSSTGGGQPQH
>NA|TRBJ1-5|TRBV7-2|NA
ASSSRAMRRQPQH
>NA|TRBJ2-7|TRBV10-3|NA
AISVEGNSYEQY
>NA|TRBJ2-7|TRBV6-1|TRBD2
ASREWTSSSSYEQY
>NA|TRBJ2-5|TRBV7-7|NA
ASSLGVSETQY
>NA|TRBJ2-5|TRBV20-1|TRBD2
SALEMKRGPGETQY
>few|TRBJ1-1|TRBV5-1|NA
ASSLAVQGEAQPF
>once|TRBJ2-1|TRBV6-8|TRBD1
ASNLWTGGSYNEQF
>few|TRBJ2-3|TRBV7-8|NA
ASSFVGRTDTQY
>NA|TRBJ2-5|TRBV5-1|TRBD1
ASSYQGAGETQY
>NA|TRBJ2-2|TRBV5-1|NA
ASSLEAPRVGELF
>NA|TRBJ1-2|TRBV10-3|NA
AISESIRQINYGYT
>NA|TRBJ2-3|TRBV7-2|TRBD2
ASRPRLADTQY
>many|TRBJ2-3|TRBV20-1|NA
SASPTDTQY
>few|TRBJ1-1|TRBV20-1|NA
SASVVTEAF
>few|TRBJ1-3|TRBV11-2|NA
ASSLRGQKAGNTIY
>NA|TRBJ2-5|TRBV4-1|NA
ASSLWVGETQY
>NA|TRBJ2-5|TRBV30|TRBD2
AYGTSGGLQETQY
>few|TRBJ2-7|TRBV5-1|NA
ASRTQESYEQY
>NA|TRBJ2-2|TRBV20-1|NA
SASHSNTGELF
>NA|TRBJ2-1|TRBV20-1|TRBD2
SARSARLSGTRRNEQF
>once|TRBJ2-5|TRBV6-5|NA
ASSYGRADETQY
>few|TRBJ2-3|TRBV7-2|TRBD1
ASSSTGSTDTQY
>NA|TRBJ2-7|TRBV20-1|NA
SARDRRITAYEQY